This T cell receptor beta chain was recovered during a study of PD-1 blockade in classical Hodgkin lymphoma. Study observations and caveats: Newly diagnosed and completely responding patients shared comparable baseline diversity. Significantly greater TCR diversity emerged by C4D1 in CD4+ cells but not CD8+ cells. Anyone who began nivolumab under 1 year after ASCT was excluded. Baseline TCR diversity was reportedly lower in newly diagnosed patients than in healthy donors. It was reported as lower still in relapsed/refractory patients.

Germline lookup yields CDR1 ENHRY and CDR2 SYGVKD. Trimming removed 0 bases from V and 3 bases from J, with 8 bases in between. The CDR3 length is 14 residues. Profiling relied on immunoSEQ multiplex PCR, and the TCRdb table lists in-frame clones only, not all of them. The sample contains roughly 34,000 clones, less than 85% of which appear only once. Concerning this clone: The antigen is not known.

Brentuximab vedotin exposure varied, and every patient relapsed after autologous stem cell transplantation. This clonotype was obtained from a human donor with classical Hodgkin lymphoma. The sequences come from peripheral blood mononuclear cells (PBMCs), collected before the second cycle of nivolumab. V usage is TRBV10-3 and J usage is TRBJ1-2; D is undetermined. For the CDR3, the DNA is TGTGCCATCAGTGAGTCAGGGTGGGACTATGGCTACACCTTC. Translating it yields CAISESGWDYGYTF.